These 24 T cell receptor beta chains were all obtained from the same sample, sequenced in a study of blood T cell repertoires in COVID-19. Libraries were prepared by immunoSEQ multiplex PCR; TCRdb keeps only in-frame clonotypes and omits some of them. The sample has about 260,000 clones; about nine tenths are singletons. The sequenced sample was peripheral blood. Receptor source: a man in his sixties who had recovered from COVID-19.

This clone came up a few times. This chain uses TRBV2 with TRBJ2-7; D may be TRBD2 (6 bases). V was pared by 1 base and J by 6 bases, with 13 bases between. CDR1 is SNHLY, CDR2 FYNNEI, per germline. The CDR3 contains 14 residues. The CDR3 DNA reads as TGTGCCAGCAGTGAAGTGGGGGGAAGCACCGAGCAGTACTTC. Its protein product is CASSEVGGSTEQYF.

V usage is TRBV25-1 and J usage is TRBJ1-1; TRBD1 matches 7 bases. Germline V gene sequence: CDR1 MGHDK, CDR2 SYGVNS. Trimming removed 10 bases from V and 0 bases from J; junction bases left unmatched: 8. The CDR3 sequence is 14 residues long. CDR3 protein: CATCGDSLNTEAFF. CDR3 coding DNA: TGTGCCACCTGCGGGGACAGTTTGAACACTGAAGCTTTCTTT.

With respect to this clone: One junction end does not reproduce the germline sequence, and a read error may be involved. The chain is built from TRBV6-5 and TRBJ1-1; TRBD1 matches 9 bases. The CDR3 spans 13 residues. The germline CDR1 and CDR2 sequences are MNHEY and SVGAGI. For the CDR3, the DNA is TGTGCCAGCAGTCGTAACCGCTGGACAGGGGCACTCTTT. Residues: CASSRNRWTGALF.

CDR3 sequence: CASSWGGEGYTF. The CDR3 DNA is TGTGCCAGCAGTTGGGGGGGGGAAGGCTACACCTTC. The chain carries TRBV6-5 and TRBJ1-2; D perhaps matches TRBD1 (5 bases). The germline CDR1 and CDR2 sequences are MNHEY and SVGAGI. This CDR3 comprises 12 residues. The germline V and J ends were trimmed by 4 bases and 8 bases, with 11 bases remaining between them.

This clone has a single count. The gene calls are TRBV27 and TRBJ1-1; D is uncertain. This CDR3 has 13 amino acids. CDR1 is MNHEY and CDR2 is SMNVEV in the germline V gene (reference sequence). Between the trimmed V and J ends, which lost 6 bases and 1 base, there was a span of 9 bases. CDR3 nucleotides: TGTGCCAGCAGCTCTAATGAGAACACTGAAGCTTTCTTT. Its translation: CASSSNENTEAFF.

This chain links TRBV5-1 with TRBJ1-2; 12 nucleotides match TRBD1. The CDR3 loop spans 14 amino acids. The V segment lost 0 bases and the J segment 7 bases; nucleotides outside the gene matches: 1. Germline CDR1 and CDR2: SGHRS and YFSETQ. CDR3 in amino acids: CASSLEGQGAGYTF. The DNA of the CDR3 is TGCGCCAGCAGCTTGGAGGGACAGGGGGCTGGCTACACCTTC.

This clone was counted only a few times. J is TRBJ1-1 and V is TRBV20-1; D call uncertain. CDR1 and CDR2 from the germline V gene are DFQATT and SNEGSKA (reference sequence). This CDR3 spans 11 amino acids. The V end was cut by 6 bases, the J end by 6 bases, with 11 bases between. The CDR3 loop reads CSAYPGAEAFF. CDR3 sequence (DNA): TGCAGTGCCTATCCCGGGGCTGAAGCTTTCTTT.

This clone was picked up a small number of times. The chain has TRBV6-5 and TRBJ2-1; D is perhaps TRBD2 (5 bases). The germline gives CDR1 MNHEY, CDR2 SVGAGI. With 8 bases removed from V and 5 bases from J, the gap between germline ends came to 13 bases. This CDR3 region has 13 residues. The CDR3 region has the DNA TGTGCCAGCCTGGCGAGAGGGAACAATGAGCAGTTCTTC. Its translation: CASLARGNNEQFF.

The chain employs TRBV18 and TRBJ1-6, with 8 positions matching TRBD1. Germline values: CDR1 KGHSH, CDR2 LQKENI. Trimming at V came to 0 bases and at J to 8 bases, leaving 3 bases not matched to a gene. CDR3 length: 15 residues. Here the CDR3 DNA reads TGTGCCAGCTCACCACCTCAGGGGGCAGATTCACCCCTCCACTTT. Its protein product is CASSPPQGADSPLHF.

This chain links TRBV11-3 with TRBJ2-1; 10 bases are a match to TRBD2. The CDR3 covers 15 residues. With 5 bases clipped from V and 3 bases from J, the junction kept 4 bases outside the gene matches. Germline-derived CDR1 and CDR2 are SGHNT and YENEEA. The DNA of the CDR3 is TGTGCCAGCAGCCCTAGCGGGGGATTCTACAATGAGCAGTTCTTC. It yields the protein CASSPSGGFYNEQFF. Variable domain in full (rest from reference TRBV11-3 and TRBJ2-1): EAGVVQSPRYKIIEKKQPVAFWCNPISGHNTLYWYLQNLGQGPELLIRYENEEAVDDSQLPKDRFSAERLKGVDSTLKIQPAELGDSAVYLCASSPSGGFYNEQFFGPGTRLTVL.

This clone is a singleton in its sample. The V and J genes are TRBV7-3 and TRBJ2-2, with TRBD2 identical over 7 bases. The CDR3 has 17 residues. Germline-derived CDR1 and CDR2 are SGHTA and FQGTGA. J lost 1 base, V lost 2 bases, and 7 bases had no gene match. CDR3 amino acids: CASSLVTRGGNTGELFF. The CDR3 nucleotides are TGTGCCAGCAGCTTAGTAACTCGCGGGGGGAACACCGGGGAGCTGTTTTTT. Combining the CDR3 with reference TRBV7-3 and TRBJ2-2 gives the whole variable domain GAGVSQTPSNKVTEKGKYVELRCDPISGHTALYWYRQSLGQGPEFLIYFQGTGAADDSGLPNDRFFAVRPEGSVSTLKIQRTERGDSAVYLCASSLVTRGGNTGELFFGEGSRLTVL.

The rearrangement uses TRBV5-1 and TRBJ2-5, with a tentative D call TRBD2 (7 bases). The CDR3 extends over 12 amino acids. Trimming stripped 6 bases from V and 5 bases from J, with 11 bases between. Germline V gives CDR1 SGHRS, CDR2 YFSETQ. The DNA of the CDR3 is TGCGCCAGCAAGGCGGGGGCGGAGACCCAGTACTTC. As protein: CASKAGAETQYF.

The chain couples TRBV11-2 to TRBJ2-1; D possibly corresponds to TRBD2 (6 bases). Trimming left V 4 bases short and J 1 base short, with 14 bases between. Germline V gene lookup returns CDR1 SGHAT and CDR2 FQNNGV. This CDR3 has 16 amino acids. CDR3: CASSSARGKSYNEQFF. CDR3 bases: TGTGCCAGCAGCTCAGCCCGGGGGAAGTCCTACAATGAGCAGTTCTTC.

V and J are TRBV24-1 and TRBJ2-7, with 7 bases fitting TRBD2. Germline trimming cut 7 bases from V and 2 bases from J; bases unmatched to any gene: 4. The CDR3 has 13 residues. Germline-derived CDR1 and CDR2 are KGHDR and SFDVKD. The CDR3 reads CATSPAGTYEQYF. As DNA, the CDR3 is TGTGCCACCAGCCCAGCGGGGACCTACGAGCAGTACTTC.

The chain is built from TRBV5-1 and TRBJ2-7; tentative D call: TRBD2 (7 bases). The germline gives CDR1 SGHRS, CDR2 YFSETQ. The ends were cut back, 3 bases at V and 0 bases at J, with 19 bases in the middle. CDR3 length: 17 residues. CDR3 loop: CASSSSKGGVISYEQYF. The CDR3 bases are TGCGCCAGCAGCTCCTCGAAAGGGGGGGTAATCTCCTACGAGCAGTACTTC.

The CDR3 bases are TGTGCCAGTAGTATTAGGGTAGGGAGGGAGACCCAGTACTTC. As protein: CASSIRVGRETQYF. The rearrangement uses TRBV19 and TRBJ2-5, with D maybe TRBD2 (6 bases). The length of the CDR3 is 14 residues. Germline V CDR1 and CDR2: LNHDA, SQIVND (reference sequence). The V and J ends lost 3 bases and 5 bases respectively, with 13 bases between them.

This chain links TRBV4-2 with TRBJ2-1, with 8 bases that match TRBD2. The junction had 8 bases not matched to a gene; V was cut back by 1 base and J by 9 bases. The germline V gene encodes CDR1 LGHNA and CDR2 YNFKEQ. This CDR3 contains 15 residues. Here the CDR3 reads CASSQVGRAGGEQFF. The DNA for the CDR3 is TGTGCCAGCAGCCAAGTAGGGAGGGCGGGGGGTGAGCAGTTCTTC.

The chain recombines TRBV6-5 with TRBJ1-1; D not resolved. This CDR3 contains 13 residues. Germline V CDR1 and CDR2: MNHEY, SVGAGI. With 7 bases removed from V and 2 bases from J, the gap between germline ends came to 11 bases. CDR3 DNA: TGTGCCAGCACTCTCAGAATAAACACTGAAGCTTTCTTT. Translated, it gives CASTLRINTEAFF.

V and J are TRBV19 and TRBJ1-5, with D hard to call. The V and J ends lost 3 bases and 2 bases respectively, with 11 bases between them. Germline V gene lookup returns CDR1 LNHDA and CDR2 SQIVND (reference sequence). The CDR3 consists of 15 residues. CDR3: CASSISMGGNQPQHF. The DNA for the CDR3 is TGTGCCAGTAGTATTAGTATGGGAGGCAATCAGCCCCAGCATTTT.

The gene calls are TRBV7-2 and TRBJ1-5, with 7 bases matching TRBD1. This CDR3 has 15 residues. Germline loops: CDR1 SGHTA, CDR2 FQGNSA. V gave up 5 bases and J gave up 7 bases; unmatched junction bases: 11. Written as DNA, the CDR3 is TGTGCCAGCAGCCAAACAGGGGCCCTAGGACAGCCCCAGCATTTT. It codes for CASSQTGALGQPQHF.

The CDR3 nucleotides read TGTGCCAGCAGTTACTCCCTGGGACAGGGGAGGTACGAGCAGTACTTC. Protein product: CASSYSLGQGRYEQYF. This chain joins TRBV6-5 and TRBJ2-7; 10 bases are shared with TRBD1. Germline V gene sequence: CDR1 MNHEY, CDR2 SVGAGI. The CDR3 spans 16 residues. With 0 bases clipped from V and 4 bases from J, the junction kept 6 bases outside the gene matches.

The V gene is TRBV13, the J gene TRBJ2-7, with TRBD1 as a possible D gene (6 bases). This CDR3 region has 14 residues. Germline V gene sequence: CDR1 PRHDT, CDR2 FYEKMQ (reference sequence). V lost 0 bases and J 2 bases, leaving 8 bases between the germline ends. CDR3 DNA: TGTGCCAGCAGCTTAGGACAGGGTACCTACGAGCAGTACTTC. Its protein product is CASSLGQGTYEQYF.

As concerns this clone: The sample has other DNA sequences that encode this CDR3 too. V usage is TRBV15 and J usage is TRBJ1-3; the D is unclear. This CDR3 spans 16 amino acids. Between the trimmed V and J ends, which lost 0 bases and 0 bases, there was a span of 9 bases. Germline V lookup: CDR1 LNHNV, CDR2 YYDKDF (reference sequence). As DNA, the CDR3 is TGTGCCACCAGCAGAGATCCTGCAGGCTCTGGAAACACCATATATTTT. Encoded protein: CATSRDPAGSGNTIYF.

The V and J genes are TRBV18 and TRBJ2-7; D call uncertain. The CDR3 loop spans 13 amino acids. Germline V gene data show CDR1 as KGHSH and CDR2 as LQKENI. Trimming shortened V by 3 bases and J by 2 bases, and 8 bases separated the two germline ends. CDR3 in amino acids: CASSPPGTYEQYF. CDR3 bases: TGTGCCAGCTCACCCCCAGGAACCTACGAGCAGTACTTC.